This TCR delta chain stems from a study of gamma-delta chains in newborns, infants, children. Study summary: Polyclonal expansion of innate γδ T cells after birth follows microbial exposure.

TCRdb processed the reads again with the CATT caller. The sample records 3,500 to 4,500 delta-chain clones, about 45% being singletons. V dropped 5 bases and J dropped 0; count of bases not matched to a gene: 17. Germline values: CDR1 TSWWSYY, CDR2 QGS. This CDR3 has 19 residues. The TCR sequence derives from a child who was a newborn, infant or young child, either healthy, febrile or measles-vaccinated (not recorded which). This specimen consisted of blood, obtained at week 6. This sequence joins TRDV1 and TRDJ1; 8 nucleotides line up with TRDD3. This CDR3 reads CALGTHLLYGDTYTDKLIF. For the CDR3, the DNA is TGTGCTCTTGGGACTCACCTCCTCTACGGGGATACCTACACCGATAAACTCATCTTT.